This TCR beta chain is drawn from a study of cytomegalovirus exposure and HLA in healthy donors. Study-level findings and limits: Being productive about 90% or about 30% of the time was typical of most TCR beta V segments in an earlier analysis. TCR beta sequences reportedly predicted the HLA-A and HLA-B alleles of most subjects accurately. It was assumed in the presence/absence analyses that sequencing depth was roughly uniform across donors. In a later analysis, TCR beta V- and J-gene trimming showed a link to a missense DCLRE1C variant.

Details on this clone: Its antigen is as yet unknown.

Researchers ran the PCR with 60 Vbeta and 13 Jbeta primers. Assay used: immunoSEQ multiplex PCR; TCRdb lists only in-frame clones, some missing. This sample has fewer than 250,000 clones, with 80% to 90% found just once. The specimen was PBMCs. The receptor was isolated from a man aged 35-49 years in good health and CMV-seropositive.

CDR3 bases: TGTGCCAGCAGCTTAGCGTACCGGGGGACAGGGGTGGGTGGCTACACCTTC. It codes for CASSLAYRGTGVGGYTF. V gene TRBV7-2 combines with J gene TRBJ1-2; 10 nucleotides align to TRBD1. The CDR3 runs 17 residues. V lost 0 bases and J lost 7; bases outside the gene matches: 11. Germline CDR1 SGHTA, CDR2 FQGNSA.